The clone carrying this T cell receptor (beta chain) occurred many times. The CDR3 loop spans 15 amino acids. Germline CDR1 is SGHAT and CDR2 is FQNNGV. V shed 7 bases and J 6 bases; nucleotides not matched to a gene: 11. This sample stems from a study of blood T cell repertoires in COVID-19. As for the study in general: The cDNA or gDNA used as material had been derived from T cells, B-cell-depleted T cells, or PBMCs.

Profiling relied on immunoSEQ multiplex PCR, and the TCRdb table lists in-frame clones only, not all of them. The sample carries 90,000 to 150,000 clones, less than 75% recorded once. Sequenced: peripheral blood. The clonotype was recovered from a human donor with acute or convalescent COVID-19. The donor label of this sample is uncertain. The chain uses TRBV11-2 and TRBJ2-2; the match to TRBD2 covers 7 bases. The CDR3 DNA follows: TGTGCCAGCACCAAAGTGGGGGGGGTCGCCGGGGAGCTGTTTTTT. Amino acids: CASTKVGGVAGELFF. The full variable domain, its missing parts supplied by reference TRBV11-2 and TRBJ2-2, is EAGVAQSPRYKIIEKRQSVAFWCNPISGHATLYWYQQILGQGPKLLIQFQNNGVVDDSQLPKDRFSAERLKGVDSTLKIQPAKLEDSAVYLCASTKVGGVAGELFFGEGSRLTVL.